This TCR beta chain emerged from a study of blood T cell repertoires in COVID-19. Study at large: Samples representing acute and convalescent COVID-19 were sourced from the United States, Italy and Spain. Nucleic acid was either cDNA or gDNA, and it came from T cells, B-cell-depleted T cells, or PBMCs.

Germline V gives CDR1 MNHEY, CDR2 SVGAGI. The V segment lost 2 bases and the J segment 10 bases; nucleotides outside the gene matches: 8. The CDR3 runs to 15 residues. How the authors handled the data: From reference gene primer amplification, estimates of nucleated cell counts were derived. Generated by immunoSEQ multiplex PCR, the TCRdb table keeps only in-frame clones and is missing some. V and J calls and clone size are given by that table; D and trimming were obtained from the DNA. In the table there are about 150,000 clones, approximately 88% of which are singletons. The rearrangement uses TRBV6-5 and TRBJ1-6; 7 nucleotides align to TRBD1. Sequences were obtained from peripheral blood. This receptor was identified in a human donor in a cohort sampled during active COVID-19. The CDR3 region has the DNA TGTGCCAGCAGTTACGTGGGAACAGGGGCCTCACCCCTCCACTTT. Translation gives CASSYVGTGASPLHF.